The clone carrying this TCR beta chain was observed a handful of times. The target antigen is unknown. Each CDR3 protein is one row after TCRdb ran MiXCR on the 5' RACE reads. This sample yields about 280,000 distinct CDR3 sequences, of which about 19% are seen a single time; under 8.5% belongs to the top ten. These data are taken from a study of CD8 T cells in ankylosing spondylitis. Notes on the study in general: Significant enrichment of disease-linked clones was reportedly seen in matched ankylosing spondylitis synovial fluid. Disease-associated clonotypes exhibited CD8+ identity and were relatively infrequent in peripheral blood.

The clonotype originates from a male donor with ankylosing spondylitis or in good health (not recorded which). Sequenced input: blood, either unsorted or a sorted T cell fraction (not recorded which).

CDR3 sequence reads: CSAMLVGNEQFF. CDR3 DNA sequence: TGCAGTGCCATGCTCGTCGGCAATGAGCAGTTCTTC. V gene TRBV20-1 combines with J gene TRBJ2-1; D remains unclear. V was shortened by 6 bases and J by 6 bases, with 12 bases between the two germline ends. The CDR3 contains 12 residues. Germline V gene data show CDR1 as DFQATT and CDR2 as SNEGSKA (reference sequence).